This T cell receptor beta chain came from a study of T cells after yellow fever vaccination. TCRdb processed the 5' RACE reads anew with MiXCR; each CDR3 protein has one entry. The sample holds fewer than 450,000 distinct CDR3 sequences, 3% to 4.5% seen once. The CDR3 contains 14 residues. The V gene's germline CDR1 is KGHSH and CDR2 LQKENI. The ends were cut back, 3 bases at V and 6 bases at J, with 11 bases in the middle. This clonotype was sampled from a man aged 18-30 years who received the YFV17D yellow fever vaccine. This chain joins TRBV18 and TRBJ2-2; D gene unclear. Material: PBMCs, obtained 5 days after the yellow fever booster vaccination. CDR3 in amino acids: CASSPLADAGELFF. In DNA, the CDR3 is TGTGCCAGCTCACCGCTGGCTGACGCCGGGGAGCTGTTTTTT.